This entry features one T cell receptor beta chain sequence. Germline CDR1 MNHEY, CDR2 SMNVEV (reference sequence). V lost 6 bases, J lost 4 bases, and 18 bases lay in between. The length of the CDR3 is 15 residues. In the study's own analysis: Reference gene primer amplification gave nucleated cell count estimates. Using immunoSEQ multiplex PCR, the repertoire was profiled, and TCRdb retains in-frame clones only, with some absent. From that table come the V and J calls and clone size; the DNA was used to work out D and trimming. The repertoire holds 150,000 to 200,000 clones, with about 82% as singletons. These data originate in a study of blood T cell repertoires in COVID-19. Overall study context: COVID-19 samples from acute and convalescent phases originated in the United States, Italy and Spain. T cells, B-cell-depleted T cells, or PBMCs provided the cDNA or gDNA that served as material.

The genes are TRBV27 and TRBJ1-2; a possible D gene is TRBD1 (5 bases). The sequence was obtained from a woman aged 25-40 years with acute or convalescent COVID-19. Sequenced material: peripheral blood. The CDR3 sequence: CASSSNRGVGYGYTF. CDR3 nucleotides: TGTGCCAGCAGCTCCAATAGGGGTGTCGGCTATGGCTACACCTTC.